Presented here are 25 T cell receptor beta chains from one specimen sequenced in a study of shared clonotypes between healthy human individuals. Here immunoSEQ multiplex PCR was the method, and the copy in TCRdb shows in-frame clones only, minus some. This table has 2.3 million or so clones, more than 85% appearing once. The material sequenced was naive CD4+ T cells from PBMCs. Subset defined: CD45RA+ positively selected. Receptors originate from a man younger than 35 in good health. Some clones in this sample may be carry-over from other donors' samples.

The chain uses TRBV19 and TRBJ2-3; no firm D call. Germline CDR1 is LNHDA and CDR2 is SQIVND (reference sequence). The CDR3 has 14 residues. V gave up 3 bases and J gave up 3 bases, with 10 bases separating them. The CDR3 DNA is TGTGCCAGTAGTATGACCCTTAGGACAGATACGCAGTATTTT. Encoded protein: CASSMTLRTDTQYF. Based on the CDR3 plus reference TRBV19 and TRBJ2-3, the full variable domain is DGGITQSPKYLFRKEGQNVTLSCEQNLNHDAMYWYRQDPGQGLRLIYYSQIVNDFQKGDIAEGYSVSREKKESFPLTVTSAQKNPTAFYLCASSMTLRTDTQYFGPGTRLTVL.

The rearrangement links TRBV28 to TRBJ1-5; D possibly corresponds to TRBD1 (5 bases). CDR1 and CDR2 (germline): MDHEN, SYDVKM. V was cut by 7 bases and J by 2 bases, with 18 bases left in between. The CDR3 consists of 16 residues. CDR3 coding DNA: TGTGCCAGCACAACCACAGGTTCTGGGGGCAATCAGCCCCAGCATTTT. This codes for CASTTTGSGGNQPQHF.

The V and J genes are TRBV27 and TRBJ2-7, with 9 positions matching TRBD1. Germline V gives CDR1 MNHEY, CDR2 SMNVEV (reference sequence). The V and J ends lost 2 bases and 4 bases, in that order; junction bases with no gene match: 3. The CDR3 sequence is 14 residues long. The CDR3 coding sequence is TGTGCCAGCAGTTTAATAGGACAGGGGTACGAGCAGTACTTC. Translation: CASSLIGQGYEQYF.

As to this clone: In the same sample, other DNA sequences code for this CDR3. V gene TRBV18 combines with J gene TRBJ1-1; weak D call: TRBD1 (6 bases). Deletions cut 6 bases from V and 0 bases from J, with 11 bases between. The CDR3 is 14 amino acids. Per germline, CDR1 KGHSH and CDR2 LQKENI. As DNA, the CDR3 is TGTGCCAGCTCCCCGACAGGAATGAACACTGAAGCTTTCTTT. Its protein is CASSPTGMNTEAFF.

V usage is TRBV15 and J usage is TRBJ1-5, with 7 bases lining up with TRBD1. The V segment lost 3 bases and the J segment 1 base; nucleotides outside the gene matches: 3. Germline CDR1 LNHNV, CDR2 YYDKDF (reference sequence). The CDR3 loop spans 15 amino acids. The CDR3 reads CATSSQTGSNQPQHF. The CDR3 DNA follows: TGTGCCACCAGCAGCCAGACAGGGAGCAATCAGCCCCAGCATTTT.

This chain links TRBV2 with TRBJ1-1; D may be TRBD1 (5 bases). From germline, CDR1 is SNHLY and CDR2 FYNNEI. This CDR3 comprises 13 residues. V lost 6 bases and J lost 4, with 12 bases in between. The CDR3 bases are TGTGCCAGCAGCCGGTGGGGGGGCACTGAAGCTTTCTTT. It is translated as CASSRWGGTEAFF.

V usage is TRBV5-3 and J usage is TRBJ1-2; D ambiguous. TRBV5-3 falls under the ORF class, with uncertain function. The CDR3 sequence is 17 residues long. The V end lost 1 base, the J end lost 3 bases, and 19 bases lay between the germline ends. Here the CDR3 DNA reads TGTGCCAGAAGCTTGAGAGTGGAAAGGCCAACCGACTATGGCTACACCTTC. Translation: CARSLRVERPTDYGYTF.

The chain carries TRBV7-3 and TRBJ2-2, with D hard to call. The CDR3 has 14 residues. Germline V gene sequence: CDR1 SGHTA, CDR2 FQGTGA. Trimming took off 2 bases at V and 7 bases at J, with 11 bases between the two ends. Here the CDR3 DNA reads TGTGCCAGCAGCTTACTCGCGTCAAACGGGGAGCTGTTTTTT. The encoded protein is CASSLLASNGELFF. The whole variable domain, remainder taken from reference TRBV7-3 and TRBJ2-2, is GAGVSQTPSNKVTEKGKYVELRCDPISGHTALYWYRQSLGQGPEFLIYFQGTGAADDSGLPNDRFFAVRPEGSVSTLKIQRTERGDSAVYLCASSLLASNGELFFGEGSRLTVL.

The chain joins TRBV7-7 to TRBJ2-7; a weak D match, TRBD1 (6 bases). The CDR3 extends over 13 amino acids. Trimming stripped 5 bases from V and 5 bases from J, with 13 bases between. The V gene's germline CDR1 is SSHAT and CDR2 FNYEAQ (reference sequence). In DNA form, the CDR3 reads TGTGCCAGCAGCCCCTCCAGGGGCCACGAGCAGTACTTC. Translation gives CASSPSRGHEQYF. Full variable domain (rest looked up from reference TRBV7-7 and TRBJ2-7): GAGVSQSPRYKVTKRGQDVTLRCDPISSHATLYWYQQALGQGPEFLTYFNYEAQPDKSGLPSDRFSAERPEGSISTLTIQRTEQRDSAMYRCASSPSRGHEQYFGPGTRLTVT.

This clone was detected once. The chain recombines TRBV27 with TRBJ1-1; 8 bases line up with TRBD1. Germline trimming cut 3 bases from V and 1 base from J; bases unmatched to any gene: 4. This CDR3 comprises 15 residues. Germline V gene sequence: CDR1 MNHEY, CDR2 SMNVEV (reference sequence). The CDR3 protein is CASSFPRGRNTEAFF. CDR3 bases: TGTGCCAGCAGTTTCCCCAGGGGGCGGAACACTGAAGCTTTCTTT.

The rearrangement uses TRBV7-2 and TRBJ2-5; 12 bases are shared with TRBD1. CDR1 is SGHTA and CDR2 is FQGNSA in the germline V gene. Unmatched junction bases numbered 4, after V lost 4 bases and J lost 4 bases. The CDR3 contains 15 residues. The CDR3 DNA sequence: TGTGCCAGCAGCTCGGGACAGGGGGCAGGAGAGACCCAGTACTTC. It translates to CASSSGQGAGETQYF.

V and J are TRBV7-9 and TRBJ2-1; TRBD2 matches 7 bases. With 0 bases clipped from V and 6 bases from J, the junction kept 14 bases outside the gene matches. From germline, CDR1 is SEHNR and CDR2 FQNEAQ (reference sequence). CDR3 size: 18 residues. The CDR3 reads CASSLAPFASGIFNEQFF. The CDR3 region has the DNA TGTGCCAGCAGCTTAGCGCCGTTCGCGAGCGGGATCTTCAATGAGCAGTTCTTC.

The chain combines TRBV28 with TRBJ1-5; no clear D. CDR1 and CDR2 (germline): MDHEN, SYDVKM. V gave up 4 bases and J gave up 4 bases, with 5 bases separating them. The CDR3 is made up of 12 amino acids. The CDR3 nucleotides are TGTGCCAGCAGTTCCATGAATCAGCCCCAGCATTTT. Amino acid sequence: CASSSMNQPQHF.

The J gene is TRBJ2-1, the V gene TRBV2, with TRBD1 as a possible D gene (6 bases). Germline loops: CDR1 SNHLY, CDR2 FYNNEI. The germline V and J ends were trimmed by 6 bases and 4 bases, with 13 bases remaining between them. CDR3 length: 14 residues. This chain's CDR3 is CASSDRPIYNEQFF. CDR3 in DNA: TGTGCCAGCAGCGACAGGCCAATTTACAATGAGCAGTTCTTC.

The chain recombines TRBV18 with TRBJ1-1, with TRBD1 matching over 9 bases. The ends lost 6 bases at V and 3 bases at J; junction bases unmatched: 5. CDR3 size: 14 residues. CDR1 KGHSH and CDR2 LQKENI come from the germline V gene. The CDR3: CASSTGGSDTEAFF. CDR3 DNA: TGTGCCAGCTCGACAGGGGGATCGGACACTGAAGCTTTCTTT.

The rearrangement joins TRBV5-5 to TRBJ2-7, with TRBD1 matching 10 bases. The germline gives CDR1 SGHKS, CDR2 YYEKEE (reference sequence). This CDR3 has 14 amino acids. V trimming: 4 bases; J trimming: 1 base; junction bases outside the gene matches: 2. CDR3 in DNA: TGTGCCAGCAGCGTGGGACAGGGGTCCTACGAGCAGTACTTC. Translation gives CASSVGQGSYEQYF.

This clone was recorded only once. The chain combines TRBV30 with TRBJ1-2; 9 bases fit TRBD1. With 6 bases clipped from V and 7 bases from J, the junction kept 18 bases outside the gene matches. The CDR3 loop spans 16 amino acids. Germline V gene data show CDR1 as GTSNPN and CDR2 as SVGIG (reference sequence). CDR3 residues: CACPNPPGQGFSGYTF. The DNA for the CDR3 is TGTGCCTGCCCCAACCCCCCTGGACAGGGGTTCAGTGGCTACACCTTC.

The chain is built from TRBV29-1 and TRBJ2-1; possibly TRBD1 for D (6 bases). The ends were cut back, 4 bases at V and 6 bases at J, with 10 bases in the middle. This CDR3 comprises 12 residues. The V gene's germline CDR1 is SQVTM and CDR2 ANQGSEA. CDR3 nucleotides: TGCAGCGTTGCCCGAGGGGGCAATGAGCAGTTCTTC. Translation gives CSVARGGNEQFF.

The chain combines TRBV13 with TRBJ2-7; the match to TRBD2 covers 7 bases. There are 15 residues in the CDR3. The ends lost 3 bases at V and 0 bases at J; junction bases unmatched: 5. The germline gives CDR1 PRHDT, CDR2 FYEKMQ (reference sequence). The CDR3 sequence: CASSLGGGSSYEQYF. CDR3 nucleotides: TGTGCCAGCAGCTTGGGCGGCGGGAGCTCCTACGAGCAGTACTTC.

This chain connects TRBV28 to TRBJ1-1, with a tentative D call TRBD1 (6 bases). CDR3 length equals 15 residues. With 4 bases removed from V and 8 bases from J, the gap between germline ends came to 20 bases. Germline assignment: CDR1 MDHEN and CDR2 SYDVKM. The CDR3 reads CASSSPYHRVGEAFF. The CDR3 DNA reads as TGTGCCAGCAGTTCCCCATACCACAGGGTCGGCGAAGCTTTCTTT. Full variable domain (remainder filled in from reference TRBV28 and TRBJ1-1): DVKVTQSSRYLVKRTGEKVFLECVQDMDHENMFWYRQDPGLGLRLIYFSYDVKMKEKGDIPEGYSVSREKKERFSLILESASTNQTSMYLCASSSPYHRVGEAFFGQGTRLTVV.

V usage is TRBV4-3 and J usage is TRBJ2-5; 9 positions match TRBD1. Losses at the gene ends were 2 bases for V and 5 bases for J; bases not matched to a gene: 6. CDR1 and CDR2 (germline): LGHNA, YSLEER. This CDR3 has 15 amino acids. CDR3 amino acids: CASSQTQGARETQYF. CDR3 sequence (DNA): TGCGCCAGCAGCCAAACACAGGGGGCGCGGGAGACCCAGTACTTC.

This clone was observed a handful of times. J is TRBJ1-2 and V is TRBV5-4; D may be TRBD1 (5 bases). The V and J ends lost 4 bases and 0 bases respectively, with 7 bases between them. Looked up from germline, CDR1 is SGHNT and CDR2 is YYREEE (reference sequence). The CDR3 is 13 amino acids. The CDR3: CASSLGPNYGYTF. For the CDR3, the DNA is TGTGCCAGCAGCCTGGGACCTAACTATGGCTACACCTTC.

This rearrangement joins TRBV7-3 to TRBJ2-1, with TRBD2 matching over 9 bases. The germline V gene has CDR1 SGHTA and CDR2 FQGTGA. J lost 7 bases, V lost 1 base, and 8 bases had no gene match. The CDR3 runs to 16 residues. CDR3 loop: CASSLIGGRDRNEQFF. In nucleotides, the CDR3 is TGTGCCAGCAGCTTAATAGGCGGGAGGGACCGGAATGAGCAGTTCTTC.

The chain joins TRBV2 to TRBJ2-2, with 15 bases that match TRBD2. With 0 bases clipped from V and 6 bases from J, the junction kept 8 bases outside the gene matches. The CDR3 runs 19 residues. The V gene's germline CDR1 is SNHLY and CDR2 FYNNEI. The CDR3 region is CASSEARTSGRAGAGELFF. The DNA of the CDR3 is TGTGCCAGCAGTGAAGCTCGGACTAGCGGGAGGGCCGGGGCCGGGGAGCTGTTTTTT.

The V and J genes are TRBV28 and TRBJ1-6, with 7 bases matching TRBD1. The V segment lost 6 bases and the J segment 7 bases; nucleotides outside the gene matches: 6. The CDR3 is 14 residues long. CDR1 is MDHEN, CDR2 SYDVKM, per germline. The chain's CDR3 is CASSTGQTNSPLHF. CDR3 in DNA: TGTGCCAGCAGCACGGGACAGACGAATTCACCCCTCCACTTT.